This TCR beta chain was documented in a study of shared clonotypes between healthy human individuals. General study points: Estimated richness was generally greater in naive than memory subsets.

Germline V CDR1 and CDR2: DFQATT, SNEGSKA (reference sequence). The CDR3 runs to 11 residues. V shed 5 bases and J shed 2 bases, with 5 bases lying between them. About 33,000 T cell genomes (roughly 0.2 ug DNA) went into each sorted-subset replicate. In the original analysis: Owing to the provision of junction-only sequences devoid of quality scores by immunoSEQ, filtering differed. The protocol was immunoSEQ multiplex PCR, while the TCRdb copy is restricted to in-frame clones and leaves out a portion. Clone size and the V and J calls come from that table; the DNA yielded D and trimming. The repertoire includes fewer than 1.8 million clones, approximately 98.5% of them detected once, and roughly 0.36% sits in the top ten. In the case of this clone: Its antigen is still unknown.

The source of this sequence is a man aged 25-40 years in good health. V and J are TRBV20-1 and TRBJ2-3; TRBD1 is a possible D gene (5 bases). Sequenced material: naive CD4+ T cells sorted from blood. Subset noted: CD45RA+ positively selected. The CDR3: CSAGHTDTQYF. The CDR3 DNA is TGCAGTGCTGGACACACAGATACGCAGTATTTT.